Presented here are 10 T cell receptor beta chains from one specimen sequenced in a study of cytomegalovirus exposure and HLA in healthy donors. The primer mix had 60 Vbeta and 13 Jbeta primers. Measured with immunoSEQ multiplex PCR; TCRdb has only the in-frame clones, and not every one. This repertoire shows approximately 130,000 clones, around 73% found once; its top ten account for approximately 1.2%. Sequencing input: PBMCs. These receptors originate from a man aged 50 to 59 in good health and CMV-seronegative.

This chain joins TRBV27 and TRBJ2-7; 7 bases match TRBD2. CDR1 and CDR2 from the germline V gene are MNHEY and SMNVEV (reference sequence). This CDR3 comprises 15 residues. V lost 1 base, J lost 2 bases, and 5 bases stayed unmatched. The CDR3 sequence: CASSLYPGGPYEQYF. The CDR3 region has the DNA TGTGCCAGCAGTTTATATCCGGGAGGACCCTACGAGCAGTACTTC.

The chain carries TRBV30 and TRBJ2-1; D remains unclear. The CDR3 extends over 14 amino acids. V lost 2 bases and J lost 0, with 8 bases in between. CDR1 is GTSNPN, CDR2 SVGIG, per germline (reference sequence). CDR3 sequence reads: CAWSIADSYNEQFF. The CDR3 DNA reads TGTGCCTGGAGTATTGCGGACTCCTACAATGAGCAGTTCTTC.

The chain links TRBV5-6 to TRBJ2-1, with 9 nucleotides matching TRBD2. V shed 1 base and J 1 base; nucleotides not matched to a gene: 9. The germline V gene encodes CDR1 SGHDT and CDR2 YYEEEE. There are 18 residues in the CDR3. CDR3 loop: CASSLYSGRSPSYNEQFF. CDR3 nucleotide sequence: TGTGCCAGCAGCTTGTATAGCGGGAGAAGTCCATCCTACAATGAGCAGTTCTTC.

The chain uses TRBV7-8 and TRBJ2-1; D unresolved. From germline, CDR1 is SGHVS and CDR2 FQNEAQ. Trimming left V 4 bases short and J 8 bases short, with 9 bases between. The CDR3 length is 12 residues. CDR3 bases: TGTGCCAGCAGCTCTTTAAGAGATGAGCAGTTCTTC. This translates into CASSSLRDEQFF.

The CDR3 reads CASSKQGAGDNEQFF. The CDR3 region has the DNA TGTGCCAGCAGTAAACAGGGGGCAGGCGACAATGAGCAGTTCTTC. The chain is built from TRBV6-1 and TRBJ2-1; 9 nucleotides line up with TRBD1. Germline V gene data show CDR1 as MNHNS and CDR2 as SASEGT. V dropped 5 bases and J dropped 5; count of bases not matched to a gene: 7. This CDR3 has 15 residues.

Only one count was recorded for this clone. The chain uses TRBV10-2 and TRBJ2-3, with 7 bases identical to TRBD2. Germline V gene sequence: CDR1 WSHSY, CDR2 SAAADI. Germline trimming cut 2 bases from V and 6 bases from J; bases unmatched to any gene: 8. The CDR3 spans 15 residues. The CDR3, as DNA: TGCGCCAGCAGTGAGCCGTCGGCGGGAGCCGATACGCAGTATTTT. As protein: CASSEPSAGADTQYF.

V is TRBV20-1 and J is TRBJ2-7; 7 bases are shared with TRBD1. The germline V gene has CDR1 DFQATT and CDR2 SNEGSKA (reference sequence). V gave up 6 bases and J gave up 5 bases; unmatched junction bases: 4. This CDR3 region has 11 residues. DNA for the CDR3: TGCAGTGCCACGACAGGGAACGAGCAGTACTTC. Protein sequence: CSATTGNEQYF.

The sample holds one count of this clone. The J gene is TRBJ2-6, the V gene TRBV7-6, with 8 bases that match TRBD2. The V segment lost 5 bases and the J segment 1 base; nucleotides outside the gene matches: 7. Per germline, CDR1 SGHVS and CDR2 FNYEAQ. The CDR3 has 17 amino acids. As DNA, the CDR3 is TGTGCCAGCAGCATGACGGGACTAGGGTCTGGGGCCAACGTCCTGACTTTC. Its protein product is CASSMTGLGSGANVLTF.

The chain has TRBV30 and TRBJ2-5; TRBD1 agrees at 8 bases. This CDR3 contains 14 residues. With 0 bases clipped from V and 5 bases from J, the junction kept 5 bases outside the gene matches. Germline V CDR1 and CDR2: GTSNPN, SVGIG (reference sequence). The CDR3 protein is CAWSVQGVRETQYF. The DNA for the CDR3 is TGTGCCTGGAGTGTACAGGGGGTCCGGGAGACCCAGTACTTC.

This chain joins TRBV4-1 and TRBJ2-3, with TRBD1 matching over 11 bases. There are 15 residues in the CDR3. CDR1 is MGHRA and CDR2 is YSYEKL in the germline V gene. The J segment lost 2 bases and the V segment lost 4 bases, leaving 2 bases of the junction unmatched. The CDR3 DNA follows: TGCGCCAGCAGCCGGGACAGGGGGTACACAGATACGCAGTATTTT. The encoded protein is CASSRDRGYTDTQYF.